This TCR beta chain is from a study of CD8+CD57+ T cells in acquired aplastic anemia listed by TCRdb under 2018. A note on the overall study: A mean of roughly 3.2 ug of DNA, ranging from about 0.19 to 30 ug, was extracted from sorted CD4+ and CD8+ cells. Mean read counts for healthy donor samples were 9 million to 10.8 million for CD4+ cells and 11.0 million for CD8+ cells. Study-wide conclusions, independent of this receptor: Roughly 30 CD8+ CDR3 sequences were shared between patients and controls but appeared highly expressed in patients and within their immunodominant clones. Patients and healthy controls showed no significant difference in CD8+ Simpson's diversity (P=0.060).

Reading the germline V gene (reference sequence) gives CDR1 GTSNPN and CDR2 SVGIG. The CDR3 measures 13 amino acids from cysteine to phenylalanine. Only CDR3 DNA is held: 39 bases, read in frame from base 1. V is clipped by 3 bases and J by 5 bases, and the sequence between their germline boundaries is 11 bases long. Genomic DNA was used as template for profiling of TCR beta VDJ combinations and CDR3 sequences. An Illumina HiSeq 2000 was the platform used for TCR repertoire sequencing. As for the authors' bioinformatics: Repertoires were assessed using TRBV/TRBJ rearrangement plots, CDR3 size and DJ length profiles, and Simpson's diversity index. The most abundant DNA sequence in the deep sequencing data was taken as the immunodominant clone. CDR3 amino acid sequences were checked for sharing across subjects and were also compared against the VDJdb database and published repertoires. TCRdb cleaned the public reads at Q25 with fastp, built clones with MiXCR and kept in-frame beta chains. All rows with the same CDR3 protein become a single entry with the most common DNA and genes. Here the V and J calls rest on TCRdb's processing, not on the authors' analysis. Across this sample there are around 150,000 distinct CDR3 sequences, with approximately 40% seen only once. The ten most abundant clones make up under 1.2% of the sample.

The study deep-sequenced TCR repertoires of sorted CD4+ and CD8+ blood T cells from severe aplastic anemia patients and healthy subjects. Ficoll-Paque density gradient centrifugation was used to isolate peripheral blood mononuclear cells. Before DNA was extracted, CD4+ and CD8+ T cells were sorted using either FACS or magnetic beads. As for this clonotype: Its specific antigen is unknown. The input lacks base qualities; no much larger clone sits a single base away.

The source material was sorted CD4+, CD8+, or CD8+CD57+ T cells (not recorded which) from PBMCs. The sequence links TRBV30 to TRBJ2-1; the D segment could be TRBD2, given 5 matching bases. The receptor comes from a human donor in good health. Here the CDR3 is given as CAWRLGGDNEQFF. The DNA sequence reads TGTGCCTGGAGACTAGGCGGAGACAATGAGCAGTTCTTC.